This T cell receptor (beta chain) appears in the sequencing data of a study of blood T cell repertoires in COVID-19. Clones were read by immunoSEQ multiplex PCR, and TCRdb kept only the in-frame ones, dropping some. The sample lists tens of thousands of clones; around 89% were seen once. This CDR3 comprises 17 residues. Per the germline V gene, CDR1 is SEHNR and CDR2 is FQNEAQ (reference sequence). The V and J ends lost 1 base and 6 bases, in that order; junction bases with no gene match: 9. The chain has TRBV7-9 and TRBJ2-2, with 9 bases matching TRBD2. The clonotype was recovered from a woman aged 80 or over with active COVID-19. The sample taken for sequencing was peripheral blood. The chain's CDR3 is CASSLERGLAGSGELFF. Here the CDR3 DNA reads TGTGCCAGCAGCTTAGAACGAGGCCTAGCGGGATCCGGGGAGCTGTTTTTT.